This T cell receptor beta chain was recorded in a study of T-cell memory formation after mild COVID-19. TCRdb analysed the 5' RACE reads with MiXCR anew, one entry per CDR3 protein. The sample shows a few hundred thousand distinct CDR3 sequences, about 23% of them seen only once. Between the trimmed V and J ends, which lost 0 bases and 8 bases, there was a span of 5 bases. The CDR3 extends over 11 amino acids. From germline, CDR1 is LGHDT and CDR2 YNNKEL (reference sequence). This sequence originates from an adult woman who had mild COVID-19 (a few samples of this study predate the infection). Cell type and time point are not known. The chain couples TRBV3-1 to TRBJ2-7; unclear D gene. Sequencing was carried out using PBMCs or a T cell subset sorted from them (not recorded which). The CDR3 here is CASSQELQQYF. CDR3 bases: TGTGCCAGCAGCCAAGAGCTCCAGCAGTACTTC.